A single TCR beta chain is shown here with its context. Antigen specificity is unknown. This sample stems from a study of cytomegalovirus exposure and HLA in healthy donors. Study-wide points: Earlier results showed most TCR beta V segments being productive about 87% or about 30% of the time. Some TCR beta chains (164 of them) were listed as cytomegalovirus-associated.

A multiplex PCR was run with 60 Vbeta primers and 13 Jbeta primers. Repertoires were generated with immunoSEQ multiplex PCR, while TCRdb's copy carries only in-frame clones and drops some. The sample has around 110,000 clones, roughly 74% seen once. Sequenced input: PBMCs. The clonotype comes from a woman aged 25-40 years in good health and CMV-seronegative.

The CDR3 sequence is CATRGQGATTIYF. CDR3 in DNA: TGTGCCACTCGAGGACAGGGGGCGACCACCATATATTTT. The chain uses TRBV30 and TRBJ1-3, with 11 nucleotides matching TRBD1. V lost 8 bases, J lost 9 bases, and 9 bases stayed unmatched. Germline V CDR1 and CDR2: GTSNPN, SVGIG (reference sequence). The CDR3 length is 13 residues.